This T cell receptor beta chain stems from a study of identical twins. Overall study results and limits: There were fewer insertions in abundant cord blood beta clonotypes, but memory repertoires showed no such pattern. Partial confounding of zero-insertion analyses by invariant MAIT and iNKT cells was possible. It was out-of-frame TCR alpha sharing in monozygotic twins that models underestimated.

This clonotype showed up many times. Its antigen is unknown. The CDR3 totals 13 residues. V was cut by 6 bases and J by 7 bases, with 15 bases left in between. A universal primer site was created by template switching, with the cDNA bearing unique molecular identifiers. TCRdb re-called the 5' RACE reads with MiXCR, one entry per CDR3 protein. The sample lists 220,000 or so distinct CDR3 sequences, about 7% occurring once. This sample also belongs to another study, concerning yellow fever vaccine responses in identical twins.

The sample taken for sequencing was memory (CD45RO+) T cells sorted from blood. The clonotype comes from a woman in her late teens or twenties in good health. The chain has TRBV12-3 or TRBV12-4 and TRBJ2-5; perhaps TRBD2 as D (7 bases). CDR3 sequence (DNA): TGTGCCAGCAGACCTGGAGGGGGGGGGACCCAGTACTTC. Translated, it gives CASRPGGGGTQYF.